This TCR beta chain was captured by sequencing in a study of naive and memory T cell subsets. General study results and limits: Over 90% of naive TCR sequences appeared only once, unlike memory subsets. TCR abundance followed a power law differing between naive and memory subsets.

A remark on this clonotype: The antigen is not known. Its ends do not fully match the called genes, so a read error is possible.

This CDR3 has 14 amino acids. The germline CDR1 and CDR2 sequences are MNHEY and SVGEGT. An equimolar mix of two oligonucleotides served as the beta constant-region primer for TRBC1 and TRBC2. Nested alpha and beta constant-region primers with the SP2 primer drove four PCR rounds on ligated cDNA. An oligonucleotide with the SP2 primer and a 12-nucleotide UMI was ligated to the cDNA 3' end. TCRdb ran MiXCR on the UMI-ligation and nested PCR reads and lists one entry per CDR3 protein. The sample carries 120,000 or so distinct CDR3 sequences, over 30% recorded once. The source material was central memory CD4+ T cells from blood. The chain is built from TRBV6-2 or TRBV6-3 and TRBJ2-1, with D perhaps TRBD2 (5 bases). This TCR came from a human donor in good health. CDR3 nucleotide sequence: TGTGCCGGCAGTTACTATACGGGGTACAATGAGCAGTTCTTC. Protein: CAGSYYTGYNEQFF.